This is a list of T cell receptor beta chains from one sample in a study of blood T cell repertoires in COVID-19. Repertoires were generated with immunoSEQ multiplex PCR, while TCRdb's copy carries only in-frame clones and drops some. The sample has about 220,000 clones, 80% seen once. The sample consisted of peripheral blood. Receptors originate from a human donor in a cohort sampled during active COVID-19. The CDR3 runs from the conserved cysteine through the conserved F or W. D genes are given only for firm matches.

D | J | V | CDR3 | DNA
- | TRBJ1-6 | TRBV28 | CASSGGTVTNSPLHF | TGTGCCAGCAGTGGGGGGACGGTGACTAATTCACCCCTCCACTTT
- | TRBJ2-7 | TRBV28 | CSTIWVRIYEQYF | TGTTCCACAATCTGGGTCAGGATCTACGAGCAGTACTTC
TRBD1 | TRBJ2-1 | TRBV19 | CASRRQGSEQFF | TGTGCCAGTAGGAGACAGGGAAGTGAGCAGTTCTTC
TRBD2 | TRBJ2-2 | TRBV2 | CASSGTSGRFTGELFF | TGTGCCAGCAGTGGGACTAGCGGGAGGTTTACCGGGGAGCTGTTTTTT
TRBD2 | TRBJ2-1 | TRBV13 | CASSLGRGLAGGEQFF | TGTGCCAGCAGCTTAGGCCGGGGACTAGCGGGGGGGGAGCAGTTCTTC
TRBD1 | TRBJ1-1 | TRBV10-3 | CAIRDRVGTEAFF | TGTGCCATCAGGGACAGGGTAGGCACTGAAGCTTTCTTT
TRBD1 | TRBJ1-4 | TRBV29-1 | CSVDPTGGEKLFF | TGCAGCGTTGACCCGACAGGGGGCGAAAAACTGTTTTTT
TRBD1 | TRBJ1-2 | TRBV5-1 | CASSQTTGGTEGYTF | TGCGCCAGCAGCCAGACGACAGGGGGGACGGAGGGCTACACCTTC
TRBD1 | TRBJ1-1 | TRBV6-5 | CASSNRGPWNTEAFF | TGTGCCAGCAGTAACAGGGGCCCATGGAACACTGAAGCTTTCTTT
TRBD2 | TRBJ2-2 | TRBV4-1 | CASSPGLAANTGELFF | TGCGCCAGCAGCCCTGGACTAGCGGCGAACACCGGGGAGCTGTTTTTT
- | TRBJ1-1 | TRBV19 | CASSIDYSRAEAFF | TGTGCCAGTAGTATAGATTACAGCCGCGCTGAAGCTTTCTTT
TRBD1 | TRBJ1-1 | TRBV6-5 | CASWTGLLVNTEAFF | TGTGCCAGCTGGACAGGTCTACTCGTGAACACTGAAGCTTTCTTT